This passage covers 3 T cell receptor beta chains from one sample sequenced in a study of T cell repertoires in cytomegalovirus infection. Each CDR3 protein gets one entry after TCRdb re-called the reads with MiXCR. The sample holds about 260,000 distinct CDR3 sequences; around 13% are singletons and the top ten take 8.5% to 9%. The material sequenced was PBMCs. The receptor set was obtained from a human donor in good health (CMV status not recorded). Some clones in this sample may be carry-over from other donors' samples.

This clonotype appeared many times. The chain combines TRBV28 with TRBJ1-2; D ambiguous. V was clipped by 2 bases and J by 4 bases, with 17 bases between them. Germline V lookup: CDR1 MDHEN, CDR2 SYDVKM. CDR3 length: 16 residues. CDR3 residues: CASSLIGGRSGYGYTF. The CDR3 DNA follows: TGTGCCAGCAGTTTAATTGGTGGGCGCTCCGGCTATGGCTACACCTTC.

The table lists this clonotype with a few counts. This chain uses TRBV7-2 with TRBJ1-2, with D perhaps TRBD1 (5 bases). The V and J ends lost 2 bases and 8 bases respectively, with 9 bases between them. From germline, CDR1 is SGHTA and CDR2 FQGNSA. This CDR3 comprises 12 residues. In DNA form, the CDR3 reads TGTGCCAGCAGCTTACAGGGACTAGGCTACACCTTC. This encodes CASSLQGLGYTF.

This clonotype has at least ten counts. This chain connects TRBV7-2 to TRBJ2-5; 7 bases are a match to TRBD2. Germline CDR1 is SGHTA and CDR2 is FQGNSA. V lost 2 bases and J lost 5; bases outside the gene matches: 8. The CDR3 has 15 residues. DNA for the CDR3: TGTGCCAGCAGCTTATCGTCGGGGCGGGGGGAGACCCAGTACTTC. Amino acid sequence: CASSLSSGRGETQYF.